Listed below are T cell receptor beta chains from one sample, sequenced in a study of identical twins. TCRdb independently ran MiXCR on the 5' RACE reads; one entry per CDR3 protein. The table includes about 660,000 distinct CDR3 sequences, about 9.4% detected once. This same sample was also taken into another study, of yellow fever vaccine responses in identical twins.

The sample taken for sequencing was PBMCs. These receptors were obtained from a woman aged 18-30 years in good health. CDR3s include the opening cysteine and the closing phenylalanine or tryptophan. D genes are given only for firm matches. Rows may omit the clone size; those that give it use once, few, many or a size class.

V gene	CDR3 length	D gene	J gene	clone size	CDR3 protein	CDR3 DNA
TRBV5-6	13	-	TRBJ2-4	-	CASSPVTQNIQYF	TGTGCCAGCAGCCCGGTTACCCAAAACATTCAGTACTTC
TRBV27	14	-	TRBJ1-2	-	CVSSLVSGVGGYTF	TGTGTCAGCAGTTTAGTGTCAGGGGTCGGTGGCTACACCTTC
TRBV27	15	TRBD1	TRBJ2-1	many	CASSTLTGVVYEQFF	TGTGCCAGCAGTACTCTGACAGGGGTAGTCTATGAGCAGTTCTTC
TRBV29-1	14	-	TRBJ1-2	few	CSARGGGPNYGYTF	TGCAGCGCCCGGGGGGGTGGGCCTAACTATGGCTACACCTTC
TRBV9	15	-	TRBJ2-3	few	CASSVGAGTTDTQYF	TGTGCCAGCAGCGTAGGGGCGGGTACCACAGATACGCAGTATTTT
TRBV29-1	12	TRBD2	TRBJ2-1	many	CSSTREGNEQFF	TGCAGCAGTACGCGGGAGGGCAATGAGCAGTTCTTC
TRBV7-8	15	TRBD1	TRBJ1-5	-	CASSQSDRDNQPQHF	TGTGCCAGCAGCCAGTCGGACAGGGACAATCAGCCCCAGCATTTT
TRBV2	17	-	TRBJ1-2	few	CASSEATGLHFSGGYTF	TGTGCCAGCAGTGAAGCGACGGGACTACATTTTTCGGGGGGCTACACCTTC
TRBV12-3/TRBV12-4	14	TRBD1	TRBJ1-5	many	CASNTQGGDQPQHF	TGTGCCAGCAATACACAGGGGGGCGATCAGCCCCAGCATTTT
TRBV20-1	14	TRBD1	TRBJ2-3	many	CSATTGSSTDTQYF	TGCAGTGCTACGACAGGGTCTAGCACAGATACGCAGTATTTT
TRBV6-5	15	-	TRBJ2-3	-	CASSYRRENTDTQYF	TGTGCCAGCAGTTACCGGCGCGAAAACACAGATACGCAGTATTTT
TRBV9	12	-	TRBJ2-1	-	CASSVEATKQFF	TGTGCCAGCAGCGTAGAGGCAACAAAGCAGTTCTTC
TRBV7-9	14	-	TRBJ2-7	-	CASSLDRTPYEQYF	TGTGCCAGCAGCCTCGACAGGACTCCCTACGAGCAGTACTTC
TRBV5-5	15	TRBD2	TRBJ2-3	-	CASSPTRGGTDTQYF	TGTGCCAGCAGCCCCACTCGGGGGGGCACAGATACGCAGTATTTT
TRBV12-3/TRBV12-4	16	-	TRBJ1-5	once	CASSFMQSESNQPQHF	TGTGCCAGCAGTTTTATGCAGAGTGAGAGCAATCAGCCCCAGCATTTT
TRBV20-1	14	-	TRBJ2-7	few	CSARDPWGPYEQYF	TGCAGTGCTAGAGACCCCTGGGGGCCGTACGAGCAGTACTTC
TRBV20-1	12	-	TRBJ2-1	-	CSARDLYNEQFF	TGCAGTGCTAGAGATCTTTACAATGAGCAGTTCTTC
TRBV3-1	12	-	TRBJ1-1	-	CASSQSTTEAFF	TGTGCCAGCAGCCAATCCACCACTGAAGCTTTCTTT
TRBV5-5	15	TRBD1	TRBJ2-3	few	CASSLGDRGLDTQYF	TGTGCCAGCAGCTTAGGGGACAGGGGTTTGGATACGCAGTATTTT
TRBV9	16	-	TRBJ2-1	few	CASRSPGSSSYNEQFF	TGTGCCAGCAGGTCTCCGGGATCGAGCTCCTACAATGAGCAGTTCTTC
TRBV5-6	15	TRBD2	TRBJ2-3	-	CASSPPTSGTDTQYF	TGTGCCAGCAGCCCCCCGACTAGCGGCACAGATACGCAGTATTTT
TRBV24-1	14	-	TRBJ2-5	few	CATRSRGYGETQYF	TGTGCCACCAGGTCGAGGGGGTACGGGGAGACCCAGTACTTC
TRBV10-3	14	-	TRBJ2-5	-	CAISGGQHQETQYF	TGTGCCATCAGTGGGGGGCAGCACCAAGAGACCCAGTACTTC
TRBV5-1	20	TRBD1	TRBJ2-6	-	CASSLFPHMGQGSGPNVLTF	TGCGCCAGCAGCCTGTTCCCTCACATGGGACAGGGGTCTGGGCCCAACGTCCTGACTTTC
TRBV27	16	-	TRBJ2-4	-	CASSLSGEGAKNIQYF	TGTGCCAGCAGTTTATCTGGTGAGGGAGCCAAAAACATTCAGTACTTC
TRBV6-1	14	TRBD2	TRBJ2-1	many	CASRGTSGRFEQFF	TGTGCCAGCAGGGGCACTAGCGGGAGGTTTGAGCAGTTCTTC
TRBV5-5	14	TRBD2	TRBJ2-5	few	CASSSTTSGRTQYF	TGTGCCAGCAGCTCAACGACTAGCGGGAGGACCCAGTACTTC
TRBV7-9	13	TRBD2	TRBJ2-3	many	CATRSGSTDTQYF	TGTGCCACCCGTAGCGGGAGCACAGATACGCAGTATTTT